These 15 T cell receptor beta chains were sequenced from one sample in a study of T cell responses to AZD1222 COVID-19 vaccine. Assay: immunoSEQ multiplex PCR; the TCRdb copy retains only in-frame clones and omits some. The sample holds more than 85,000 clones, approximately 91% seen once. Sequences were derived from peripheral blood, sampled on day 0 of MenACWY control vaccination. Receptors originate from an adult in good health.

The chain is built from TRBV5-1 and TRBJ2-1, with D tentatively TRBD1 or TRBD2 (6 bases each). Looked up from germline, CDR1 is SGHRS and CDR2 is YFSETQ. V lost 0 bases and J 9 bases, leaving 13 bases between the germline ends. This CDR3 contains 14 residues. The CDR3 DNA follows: TGCGCCAGCAGCTTGGGCCCCAGGGGACTTGAGCAGTTCTTC. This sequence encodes CASSLGPRGLEQFF.

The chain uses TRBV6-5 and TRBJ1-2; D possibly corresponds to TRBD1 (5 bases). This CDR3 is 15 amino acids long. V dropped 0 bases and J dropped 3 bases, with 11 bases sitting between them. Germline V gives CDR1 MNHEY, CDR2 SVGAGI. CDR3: CASSYSGRAYYGYTF. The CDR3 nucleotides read TGTGCCAGCAGTTACTCCGGCAGGGCTTACTATGGCTACACCTTC.

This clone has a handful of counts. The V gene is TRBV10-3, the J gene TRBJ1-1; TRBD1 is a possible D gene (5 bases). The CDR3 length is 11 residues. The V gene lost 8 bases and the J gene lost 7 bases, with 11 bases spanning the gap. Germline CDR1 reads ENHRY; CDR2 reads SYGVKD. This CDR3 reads CAIANQGEAFF. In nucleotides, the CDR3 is TGTGCCATCGCTAACCAGGGTGAAGCTTTCTTT.

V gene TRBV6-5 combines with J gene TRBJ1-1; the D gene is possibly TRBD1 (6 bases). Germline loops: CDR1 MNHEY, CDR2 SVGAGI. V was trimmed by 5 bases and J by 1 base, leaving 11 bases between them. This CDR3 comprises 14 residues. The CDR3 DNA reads TGTGCCAGCAGTCGCCCGGACAGGAACACTGAAGCTTTCTTT. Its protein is CASSRPDRNTEAFF.

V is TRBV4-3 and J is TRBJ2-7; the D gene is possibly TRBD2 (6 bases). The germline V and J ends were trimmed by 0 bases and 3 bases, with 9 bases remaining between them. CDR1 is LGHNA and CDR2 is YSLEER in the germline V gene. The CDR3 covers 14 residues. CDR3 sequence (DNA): TGCGCCAGCAGCCAAGATGTGGGGGGCTACGAGCAGTACTTC. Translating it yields CASSQDVGGYEQYF.

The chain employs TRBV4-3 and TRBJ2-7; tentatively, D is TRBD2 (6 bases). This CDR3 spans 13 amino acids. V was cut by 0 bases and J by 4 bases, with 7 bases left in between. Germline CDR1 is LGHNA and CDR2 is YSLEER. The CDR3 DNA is TGCGCCAGCAGCCAAGAGGAGGGTTACGAGCAGTACTTC. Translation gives CASSQEEGYEQYF.

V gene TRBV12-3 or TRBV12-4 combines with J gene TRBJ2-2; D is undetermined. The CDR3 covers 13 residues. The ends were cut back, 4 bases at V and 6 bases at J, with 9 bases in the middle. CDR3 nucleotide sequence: TGTGCCAGCAGTTCTTGGGGATCCGGGGAGCTGTTTTTT. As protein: CASSSWGSGELFF.

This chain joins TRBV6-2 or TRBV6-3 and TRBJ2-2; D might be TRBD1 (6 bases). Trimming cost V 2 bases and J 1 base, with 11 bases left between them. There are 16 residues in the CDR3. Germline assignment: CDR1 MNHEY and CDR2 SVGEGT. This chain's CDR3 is CASSYTGIGNTGELFF. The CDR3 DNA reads TGTGCCAGCAGTTACACAGGGATCGGGAACACCGGGGAGCTGTTTTTT.

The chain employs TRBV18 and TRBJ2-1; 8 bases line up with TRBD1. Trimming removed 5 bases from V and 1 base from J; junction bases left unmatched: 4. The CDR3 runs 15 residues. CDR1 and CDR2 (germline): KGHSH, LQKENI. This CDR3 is CASSSDRESYNEQFF. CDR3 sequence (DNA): TGTGCCAGCTCATCGGACAGGGAGTCCTACAATGAGCAGTTCTTC.

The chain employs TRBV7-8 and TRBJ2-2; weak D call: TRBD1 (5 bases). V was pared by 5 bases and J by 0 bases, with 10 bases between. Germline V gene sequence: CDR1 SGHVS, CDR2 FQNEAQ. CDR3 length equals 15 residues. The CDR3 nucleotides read TGTGCCAGCAGCCCGGACATTACGAACACCGGGGAGCTGTTTTTT. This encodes CASSPDITNTGELFF.

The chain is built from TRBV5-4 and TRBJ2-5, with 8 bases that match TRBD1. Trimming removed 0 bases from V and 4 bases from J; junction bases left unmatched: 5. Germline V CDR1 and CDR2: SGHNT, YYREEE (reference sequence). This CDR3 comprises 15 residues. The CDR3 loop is CASSLVPRGRETQYF. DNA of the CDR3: TGTGCCAGCAGCTTGGTGCCCAGGGGGCGAGAGACCCAGTACTTC.

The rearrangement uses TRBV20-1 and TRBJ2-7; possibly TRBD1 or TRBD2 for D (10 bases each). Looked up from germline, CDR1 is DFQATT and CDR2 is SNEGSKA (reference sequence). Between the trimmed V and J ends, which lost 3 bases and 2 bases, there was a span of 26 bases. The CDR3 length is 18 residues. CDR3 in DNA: TGCAGTGCTAGTCCGGGACAGGGGCCTAGCGGGGGAACCTACGAGCAGTACTTC. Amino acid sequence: CSASPGQGPSGGTYEQYF.

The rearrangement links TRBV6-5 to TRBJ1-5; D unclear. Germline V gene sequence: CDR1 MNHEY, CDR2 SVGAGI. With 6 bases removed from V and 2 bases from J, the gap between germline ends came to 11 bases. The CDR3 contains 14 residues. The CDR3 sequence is CASSPRRGNQPQHF. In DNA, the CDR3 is TGTGCCAGCAGCCCACGGAGGGGCAATCAGCCCCAGCATTTT.

The CDR3 nucleotides are TGCGCCAGCAGCCAAGATTGGCTAGCATTGGATACGCAGTATTTT. Residues: CASSQDWLALDTQYF. The rearrangement uses TRBV4-3 and TRBJ2-3; TRBD2 is a possible D gene (5 bases). The V and J ends lost 0 bases and 6 bases respectively, with 13 bases between them. Germline V gene lookup returns CDR1 LGHNA and CDR2 YSLEER. The CDR3 totals 15 residues.

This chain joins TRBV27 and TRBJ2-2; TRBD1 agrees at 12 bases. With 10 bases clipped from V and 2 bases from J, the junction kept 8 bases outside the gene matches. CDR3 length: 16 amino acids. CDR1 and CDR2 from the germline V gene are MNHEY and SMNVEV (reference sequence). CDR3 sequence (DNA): TGTGCCACCCGGGGGACAGGGGGCCCTAACACCGGGGAGCTGTTTTTT. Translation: CATRGTGGPNTGELFF.